One sample yielded the 25 T cell receptor beta chains listed below, sequenced in a study of early T cells in non-severe SARS-CoV-2 infection. TCRdb ran MiXCR on the 5' RACE reads and lists one entry per CDR3 protein. The repertoire holds about 100,000 distinct CDR3 sequences, approximately 12% seen once, with 6.5% to 8% in the top ten. Sequenced input: whole blood. These receptors originate from an adult who was a healthcare worker with PCR-confirmed SARS-CoV-2 infection or an uninfected control (not recorded which).

This clonotype has only a few counts. An end of the junction does not agree with germline; a read error may underlie this. The rearrangement links TRBV9 to TRBJ2-1; D gene ambiguous. The length of the CDR3 is 13 residues. Germline values: CDR1 SGDLS, CDR2 YYNGEE. The CDR3 reads CASSGNVYNGQFF. CDR3 nucleotide sequence: TGTGCCAGCAGCGGAAATGTATACAATGGGCAGTTCTTC. Combining the CDR3 with reference TRBV9 and TRBJ2-1 gives the whole variable domain DSGVTQTPKHLITATGQRVTLRCSPRSGDLSVYWYQQSLDQGLQFLIQYYNGEERAKGNILERFSAQQFPDLHSELNLSSLELGDSALYFCASSGNVYNGQFFGPGTRLTVL.

This clonotype was seen many times. The J gene is TRBJ2-6, the V gene TRBV6-1, with a weak D call TRBD2 (5 bases). Per germline, CDR1 MNHNS and CDR2 SASEGT. Trimming left V 8 bases short and J 1 base short, with 6 bases between. CDR3 length equals 13 residues. The CDR3 DNA follows: TGTGCCAGCTCGGGATCTGGGGCCAACGTCCTGACTTTC. Translating it yields CASSGSGANVLTF.

This chain uses TRBV3-1 with TRBJ2-1; D uncertain. V lost 0 bases and J lost 4, with 10 bases in between. The germline CDR1 and CDR2 sequences are LGHDT and YNNKEL (reference sequence). This CDR3 region has 15 residues. CDR3 bases: TGTGCCAGCAGCCAAGACACAAGTCAGTACAATGAGCAGTTCTTC. Amino acid sequence: CASSQDTSQYNEQFF.

Ten or more counts support this clonotype. The chain combines TRBV6-5 with TRBJ2-1, with 10 positions matching TRBD1. V lost 6 bases to trimming and J lost 6 bases; unmatched junction nucleotides: 11. There are 16 residues in the CDR3. CDR1 and CDR2 from the germline V gene are MNHEY and SVGAGI. The CDR3 region is CASSSTGTGVRNEQFF. The DNA for the CDR3 is TGTGCCAGCAGCTCCACCGGGACAGGGGTCCGCAATGAGCAGTTCTTC.

About this clonotype itself: A much larger clone lies one base from this, so it may be a read error. The V gene is TRBV5-5, the J gene TRBJ2-3, with D possibly being TRBD1 (5 bases). The CDR3 totals 14 residues. The V gene's germline CDR1 is SGHKS and CDR2 YYEKEE (reference sequence). V lost 3 bases and J 0 bases, leaving 8 bases between the germline ends. CDR3 amino acids: CASSSRQSTDTQYF. Here the CDR3 DNA reads TGTGCCAGCAGCTCCAGACAGAGCACAGATACGCAGTATTTT.

Notes on this clonotype: A much larger clonotype is one base distant, so this may be a read error. This rearrangement joins TRBV6-1 to TRBJ2-3; D possibly corresponds to TRBD2 (5 bases). This CDR3 region has 15 residues. Looked up from germline, CDR1 is MNHNS and CDR2 is SASEGT. V lost 0 bases to trimming and J lost 4 bases, with 11 bases between them. CDR3 region: CASSEAAEGPDTQYF. CDR3 coding DNA: TGTGCCAGCAGTGAAGCAGCGGAAGGGCCAGATACGCAGTATTTT.

Comment on this clonotype: A single base separates this from a much larger clone, so it may be a read error. The chain links TRBV4-1 to TRBJ2-1; D is unclear. V was pared by 8 bases and J by 6 bases, with 14 bases between. The germline gives CDR1 MGHRA, CDR2 YSYEKL. This CDR3 is 13 amino acids long. As DNA, the CDR3 is TGCGCCAGCGCCAGAGATGTAGGCAATGAGCAGTTCTTC. Translated, it gives CASARDVGNEQFF.

CDR3 sequence reads: CATAGQLIQETQYF. The CDR3 DNA sequence: TGTGCCACCGCGGGACAACTAATCCAAGAGACCCAGTACTTC. This rearrangement joins TRBV10-3 to TRBJ2-5; D may correspond to TRBD1 or TRBD2 (6 bases each). Trimming took 10 bases from V and 1 from J, leaving 16 bases between them. Germline-derived CDR1 and CDR2 are ENHRY and SYGVKD. The CDR3 extends over 14 amino acids.

The V gene is TRBV9, the J gene TRBJ2-1, with 8 bases matching TRBD2. This CDR3 region has 13 residues. V gave up 6 bases and J gave up 8 bases; unmatched junction bases: 7. Germline-derived CDR1 and CDR2 are SGDLS and YYNGEE. CDR3: CASIKRENYEQFF. DNA for the CDR3: TGTGCCAGCATCAAGCGGGAGAACTATGAGCAGTTCTTC.

The chain is built from TRBV7-3 and TRBJ2-3; 7 nucleotides line up with TRBD1. The junction had 12 bases not matched to a gene; V was cut back by 5 bases and J by 4 bases. This CDR3 is 16 amino acids long. Germline CDR1 and CDR2: SGHTA and FQGTGA. CDR3 amino acids: CASSPGHRTGSDTQYF. The CDR3 bases are TGTGCCAGCAGCCCTGGGCATCGGACAGGCTCAGATACGCAGTATTTT.

J is TRBJ1-2 and V is TRBV20-1; 10 positions match TRBD1. The CDR3 contains 18 residues. The germline V gene has CDR1 DFQATT and CDR2 SNEGSKA (reference sequence). V was pared by 2 bases and J by 2 bases, with 14 bases of the junction left unmatched. This CDR3 is CSARSQPGQGCQNYGYTF. CDR3 DNA: TGCAGTGCTAGATCGCAACCGGGACAGGGGTGTCAAAACTATGGCTACACCTTC.

Many counts were recorded for this clonotype. The rearrangement links TRBV7-2 to TRBJ2-3, with 8 nucleotides matching TRBD2. V gave up 4 bases and J gave up 3 bases; unmatched junction bases: 6. Germline V gives CDR1 SGHTA, CDR2 FQGNSA. The CDR3 extends over 15 amino acids. Written as DNA, the CDR3 is TGTGCCAGCAGCTACACTAGCGGAAGAACAGATACGCAGTATTTT. Translating gives CASSYTSGRTDTQYF.

Only a few counts were recorded for this clonotype. The J gene is TRBJ2-3, the V gene TRBV20-1; 10 bases match TRBD2. This CDR3 contains 15 residues. The junction had 3 bases not matched to a gene; V was cut back by 0 bases and J by 3 bases. CDR1 and CDR2 (germline): DFQATT, SNEGSKA (reference sequence). Here the CDR3 reads CSARDPAGGTDTQYF. The CDR3, as DNA: TGCAGTGCTAGAGATCCAGCGGGAGGGACAGATACGCAGTATTTT.

This clonotype was found many times. The chain combines TRBV30 with TRBJ1-2; no firm D call. The CDR3 is 11 amino acids. Germline V gene sequence: CDR1 GTSNPN, CDR2 SVGIG (reference sequence). The V end was cut by 0 bases, the J end by 12 bases, with 11 bases between. CDR3 in amino acids: CAWSVLESHTF. The CDR3 DNA follows: TGTGCCTGGAGTGTACTGGAGTCCCACACCTTC.

This clonotype was seen only a few times. The chain has TRBV12-3 or TRBV12-4 and TRBJ2-3, with 7 bases that match TRBD2. The CDR3 is 12 amino acids. Germline trimming cut 6 bases from V and 9 bases from J; bases unmatched to any gene: 6. The CDR3: CASRTTSATQYF. In nucleotides, the CDR3 is TGTGCCAGCAGAACAACTAGCGCCACGCAGTATTTT.

This clonotype was detected once. A read error may account for a junction end that differs from germline. The chain has TRBV7-9 and TRBJ2-5; D might be TRBD1 (6 bases). Per the germline V gene, CDR1 is SEHNR and CDR2 is FQNEAQ (reference sequence). The CDR3 is 13 amino acids. The CDR3 bases are TGTGTCAGCAGCATAGCCGGACAGGAGACCCAGTACTTC. Protein sequence: CVSSIAGQETQYF.

The rearrangement links TRBV20-1 to TRBJ2-3, with TRBD2 as a possible D gene (5 bases). V dropped 5 bases and J dropped 2 bases, with 11 bases sitting between them. Per the germline V gene, CDR1 is DFQATT and CDR2 is SNEGSKA (reference sequence). This CDR3 spans 13 amino acids. The CDR3 sequence: CSARAAPTDTQYF. The CDR3 DNA reads TGCAGTGCTCGAGCGGCCCCCACAGATACGCAGTATTTT.

A few counts support this clonotype. The chain carries TRBV30 and TRBJ2-1, with D hard to call. The length of the CDR3 is 12 residues. Trimming cost V 2 bases and J 8 bases, with 10 bases left between them. CDR1 is GTSNPN and CDR2 is SVGIG in the germline V gene (reference sequence). The CDR3 DNA is TGTGCCTGGAGTAATGGTGGCGATGAGCAGTTCTTC. It encodes CAWSNGGDEQFF.

The chain has TRBV15 and TRBJ2-5; possibly TRBD1 or TRBD2 for D (5 bases each). This CDR3 comprises 17 residues. CDR1 and CDR2 (germline): LNHNV, YYDKDF (reference sequence). Trimming removed 5 bases from V and 1 base from J, with 20 bases in between. The CDR3 protein is CATSEEVGAGFQETQYF. For the CDR3, the DNA is TGTGCCACCAGCGAAGAGGTCGGGGCCGGATTCCAAGAGACCCAGTACTTC.

The chain has TRBV10-2 and TRBJ2-7; D is uncertain. Germline V gene lookup returns CDR1 WSHSY and CDR2 SAAADI. Trimming pared 7 bases from V and 3 bases from J, leaving 10 bases between. The CDR3 covers 12 residues. The CDR3 is CASTPVIYEQYF. In nucleotides, the CDR3 is TGCGCCAGCACCCCCGTGATCTACGAGCAGTACTTC.

This clonotype was seen at least ten times. V usage is TRBV5-1 and J usage is TRBJ2-2, with 9 bases that match TRBD1. Germline V gives CDR1 SGHRS, CDR2 YFSETQ. V gave up 0 bases and J gave up 5 bases; unmatched junction bases: 5. The CDR3 loop spans 16 amino acids. The CDR3, as DNA: TGCGCCAGCAGCTTGGCGGGACAGGGCCGGACCGGGGAGCTGTTTTTT. This codes for CASSLAGQGRTGELFF.

This clonotype was detected ten times or more. The chain uses TRBV28 and TRBJ2-7, with TRBD1 matching 7 bases. The CDR3 extends over 14 amino acids. V shed 6 bases, J shed 5 bases, and the junction held 10 bases outside the gene matches. Germline assignment: CDR1 MDHEN and CDR2 SYDVKM. CDR3 in amino acids: CASSLGTDGNEQYF. As DNA, the CDR3 is TGTGCCAGCAGCCTCGGGACAGACGGAAACGAGCAGTACTTC. The variable domain in full, completed from reference TRBV28 and TRBJ2-7, reads DVKVTQSSRYLVKRTGEKVFLECVQDMDHENMFWYRQDPGLGLRLIYFSYDVKMKEKGDIPEGYSVSREKKERFSLILESASTNQTSMYLCASSLGTDGNEQYFGPGTRLTVT.

This clonotype was picked up a small number of times. This chain uses TRBV5-4 with TRBJ2-2; TRBD2 agrees at 8 bases. The ends lost 7 bases at V and 6 bases at J; junction bases unmatched: 14. Germline loops: CDR1 SGHNT, CDR2 YYREEE (reference sequence). The CDR3 runs to 16 residues. This CDR3 is CASAPGSGSTPGELFF. Written as DNA, the CDR3 is TGTGCCAGCGCACCGGGCAGCGGGAGTACTCCCGGGGAGCTGTTTTTT.

This clonotype was seen a few times. The genes are TRBV9 and TRBJ1-2; TRBD1 matches 8 bases. The CDR3 runs 15 residues. J lost 1 base, V lost 4 bases, and 6 bases had no gene match. The germline gives CDR1 SGDLS, CDR2 YYNGEE. The DNA of the CDR3 is TGTGCCAGCAGCTTACGACAGGGGAGTAACTATGGCTACACCTTC. Protein: CASSLRQGSNYGYTF. The full variable domain, its missing parts supplied by reference TRBV9 and TRBJ1-2, is DSGVTQTPKHLITATGQRVTLRCSPRSGDLSVYWYQQSLDQGLQFLIQYYNGEERAKGNILERFSAQQFPDLHSELNLSSLELGDSALYFCASSLRQGSNYGYTFGSGTRLTVV.

This clonotype was counted between two and nine times. The gene calls are TRBV11-2 and TRBJ2-7; D is undetermined. V lost 2 bases to trimming and J lost 0 bases, with 8 bases between them. The CDR3 spans 14 residues. Germline CDR1 is SGHAT and CDR2 is FQNNGV. The CDR3 is CASSLSSSSYEQYF. Here the CDR3 DNA reads TGTGCCAGCAGCTTAAGCTCAAGCTCCTACGAGCAGTACTTC. The complete variable domain, with remaining parts taken from reference TRBV11-2 and TRBJ2-7, reads EAGVAQSPRYKIIEKRQSVAFWCNPISGHATLYWYQQILGQGPKLLIQFQNNGVVDDSQLPKDRFSAERLKGVDSTLKIQPAKLEDSAVYLCASSLSSSSYEQYFGPGTRLTVT.